The clone carrying this TCR beta chain was counted ten times or more. Antigen unknown. TCRdb used MiXCR to reprocess the 5' RACE reads, holding one entry per CDR3 protein. The repertoire holds approximately 500,000 distinct CDR3 sequences, 13% to 15% seen once, with roughly 0.43% in the top ten. These data belong to a study of identical twins. Findings of the study overall: Sequences that were beta out-of-frame showed weaker excess twin sharing.

The same sample was also used in a study of yellow fever vaccine responses in identical twins. That work contributes: Each twin's T cell response to the vaccine was reported to look partly convergent and partly personalized.

Sequencing used CD4+ T cells sorted from blood. The TCR sequence derives from a woman under 30 in good health.

CDR3 in DNA: TGCGCCAGCAGCTTGGCGGTTCGGGGAGGAGAGACCCAGTACTTC. Translation gives CASSLAVRGGETQYF. The gene calls are TRBV5-1 and TRBJ2-5; a possible D gene is TRBD2 (6 bases). Trimming removed 0 bases at V and 4 bases at J, with 13 bases between. The CDR3 loop spans 15 amino acids. The germline CDR1 and CDR2 sequences are SGHRS and YFSETQ.